This T cell receptor beta chain is drawn from a study of regulatory T cells in long-lasting Graves disease. Study background: Those with persistent Graves' disease had received antithyroid drugs for over 5 years with positive TSH receptor antibodies. Study-wide findings and caveats: Persistent-disease Graves' patients showed less TCR diversity than new cases. TRBV28 was favored in persistent disease, as were TRBJ1-2 and TRBJ2-5. Exclusively peripheral blood, rather than thyroid tissue, was studied.

Researchers made TCR beta libraries by using iRepertoire HTBI primers and running Arm-PCR on CDR3 regions. TCRdb processed the multiplex PCR reads anew with MiXCR; each CDR3 protein has one entry. Of 600,000 to 850,000 distinct CDR3 sequences in the sample, about 30% are singletons; the top ten hold 40% to 55%. Time point denoted: persistent/refractory GD, antithyroid drugs over 5 years with positive TRAb. The TCR library used RNA extracted from PBMCs. This clonotype was observed a handful of times. The target antigen is unknown. Germline CDR1 KGHSH, CDR2 LQKENI. The CDR3 sequence is 14 residues long. The germline V and J ends were trimmed by 5 bases and 0 bases, with 10 bases remaining between them.

The source of this sequence is a female donor with Graves disease. Here the sequenced sample was peripheral blood mononuclear cells (PBMCs), taken when the disease was refractory, from a patient treated with antithyroid drugs. The chain combines TRBV18 with TRBJ1-1; D gene uncertain. CDR3 bases: TGTGCCAGCTCAATCGAAGTCCTGAACACTGAAGCTTTCTTT. Translation gives CASSIEVLNTEAFF.